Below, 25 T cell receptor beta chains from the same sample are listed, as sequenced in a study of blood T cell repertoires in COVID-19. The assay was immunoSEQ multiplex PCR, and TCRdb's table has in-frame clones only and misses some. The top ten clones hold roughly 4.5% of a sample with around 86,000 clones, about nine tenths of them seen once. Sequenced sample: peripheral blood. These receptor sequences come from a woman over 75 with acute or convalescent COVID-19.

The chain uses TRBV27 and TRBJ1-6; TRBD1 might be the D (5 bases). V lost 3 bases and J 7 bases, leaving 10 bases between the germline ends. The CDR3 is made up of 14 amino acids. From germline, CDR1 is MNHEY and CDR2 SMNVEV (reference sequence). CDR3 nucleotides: TGTGCCAGCAGTTTTTTAACAGGAAATTCACCCCTCCACTTT. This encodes CASSFLTGNSPLHF.

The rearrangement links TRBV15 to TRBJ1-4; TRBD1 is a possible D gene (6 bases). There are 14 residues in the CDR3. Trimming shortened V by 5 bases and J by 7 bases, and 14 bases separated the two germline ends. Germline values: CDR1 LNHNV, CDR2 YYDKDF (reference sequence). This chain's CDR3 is CATSGGILGEKLFF. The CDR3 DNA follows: TGTGCCACCAGCGGGGGCATCTTGGGTGAAAAACTGTTTTTT.

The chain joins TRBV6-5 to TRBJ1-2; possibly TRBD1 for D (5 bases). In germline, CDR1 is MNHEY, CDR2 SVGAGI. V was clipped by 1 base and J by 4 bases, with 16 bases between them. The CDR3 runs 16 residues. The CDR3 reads CASSYLRAQGGYGYTF. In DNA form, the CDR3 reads TGTGCCAGCAGTTACTTGCGTGCGCAGGGCGGCTATGGCTACACCTTC.

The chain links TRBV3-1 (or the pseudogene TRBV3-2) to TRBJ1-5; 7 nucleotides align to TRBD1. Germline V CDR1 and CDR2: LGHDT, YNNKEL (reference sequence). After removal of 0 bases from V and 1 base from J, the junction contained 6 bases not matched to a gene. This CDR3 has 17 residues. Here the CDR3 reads CASSQDGGGESNQPQHF. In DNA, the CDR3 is TGTGCCAGCAGCCAAGATGGAGGGGGCGAAAGCAATCAGCCCCAGCATTTT.

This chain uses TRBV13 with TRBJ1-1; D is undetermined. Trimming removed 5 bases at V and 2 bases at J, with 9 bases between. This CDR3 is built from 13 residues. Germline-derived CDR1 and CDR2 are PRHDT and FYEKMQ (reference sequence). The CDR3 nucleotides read TGTGCCAGCAGCCGCCAGTTCAACACTGAAGCTTTCTTT. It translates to CASSRQFNTEAFF.

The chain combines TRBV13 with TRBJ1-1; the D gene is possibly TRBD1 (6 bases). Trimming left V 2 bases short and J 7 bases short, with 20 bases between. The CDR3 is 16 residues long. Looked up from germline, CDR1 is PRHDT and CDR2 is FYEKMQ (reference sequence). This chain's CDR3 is CASSLFLQGGRIEAFF. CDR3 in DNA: TGTGCCAGCAGCTTATTCTTGCAAGGGGGACGCATTGAAGCTTTCTTT.

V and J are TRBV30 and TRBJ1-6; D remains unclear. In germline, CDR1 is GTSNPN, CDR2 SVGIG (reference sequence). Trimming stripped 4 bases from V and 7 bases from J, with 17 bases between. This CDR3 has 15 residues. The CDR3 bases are TGTGCCTGGACTCACGGGGAGCCCTGGAATTCACCCCTCCACTTT. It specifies CAWTHGEPWNSPLHF.

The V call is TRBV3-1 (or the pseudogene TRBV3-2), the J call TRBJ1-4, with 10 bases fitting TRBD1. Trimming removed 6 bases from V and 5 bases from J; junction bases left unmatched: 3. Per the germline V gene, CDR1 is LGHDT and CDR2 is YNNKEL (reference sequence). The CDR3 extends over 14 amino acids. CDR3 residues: CASRRQGANEKLFF. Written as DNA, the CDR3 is TGTGCCAGCAGGCGACAGGGGGCAAATGAAAAACTGTTTTTT.

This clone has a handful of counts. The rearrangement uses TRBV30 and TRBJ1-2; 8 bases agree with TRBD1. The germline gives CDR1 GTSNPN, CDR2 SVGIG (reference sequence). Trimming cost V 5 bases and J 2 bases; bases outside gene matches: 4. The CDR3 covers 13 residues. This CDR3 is CAWAGQENYGYTF. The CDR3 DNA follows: TGTGCCTGGGCGGGACAGGAGAACTATGGCTACACCTTC.

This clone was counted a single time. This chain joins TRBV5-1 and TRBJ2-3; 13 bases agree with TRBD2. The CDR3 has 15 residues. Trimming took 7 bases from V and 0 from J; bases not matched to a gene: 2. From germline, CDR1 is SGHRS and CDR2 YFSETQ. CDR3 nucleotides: TGCGCCAGCGGGGGACTAGCGGGAAGCACAGATACGCAGTATTTT. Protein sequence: CASGGLAGSTDTQYF.

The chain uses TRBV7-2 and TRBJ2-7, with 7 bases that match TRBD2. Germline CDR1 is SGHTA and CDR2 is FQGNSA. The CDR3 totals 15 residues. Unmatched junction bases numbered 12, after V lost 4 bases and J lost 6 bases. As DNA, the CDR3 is TGTGCCAGCAGCTCGCGGGGAGCGGGGCTCGGCGAGCAGTACTTC. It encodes CASSSRGAGLGEQYF.

The CDR3 nucleotides read TGTGCCAGCAGCCCACAGACAGGGACCTATGGCTACACCTTC. Amino acids: CASSPQTGTYGYTF. The rearrangement links TRBV13 to TRBJ1-2; 7 bases match TRBD1. Trimming at V came to 5 bases and at J to 4 bases, leaving 7 bases not matched to a gene. CDR1 PRHDT and CDR2 FYEKMQ come from the germline V gene (reference sequence). This CDR3 has 14 residues. Combining the CDR3 with reference TRBV13 and TRBJ1-2 gives the whole variable domain AAGVIQSPRHLIKEKRETATLKCYPIPRHDTVYWYQQGPGQDPQFLISFYEKMQSDKGSIPDRFSAQQFSDYHSELNMSSLELGDSALYFCASSPQTGTYGYTFGSGTRLTVV.

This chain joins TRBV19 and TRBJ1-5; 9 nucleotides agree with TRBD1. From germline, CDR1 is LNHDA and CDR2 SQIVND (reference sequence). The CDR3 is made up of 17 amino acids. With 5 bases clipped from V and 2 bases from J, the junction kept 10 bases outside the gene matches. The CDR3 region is CASSPRPTGGGNQPQHF. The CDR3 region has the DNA TGTGCCAGTAGTCCTCGCCCGACAGGGGGAGGCAATCAGCCCCAGCATTTT.

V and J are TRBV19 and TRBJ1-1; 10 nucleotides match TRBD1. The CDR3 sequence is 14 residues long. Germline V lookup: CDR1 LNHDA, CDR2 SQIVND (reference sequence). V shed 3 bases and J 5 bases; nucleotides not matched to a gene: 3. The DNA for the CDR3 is TGTGCCAGTAGTATCGGACAGGGGGGTACTGAAGCTTTCTTT. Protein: CASSIGQGGTEAFF.

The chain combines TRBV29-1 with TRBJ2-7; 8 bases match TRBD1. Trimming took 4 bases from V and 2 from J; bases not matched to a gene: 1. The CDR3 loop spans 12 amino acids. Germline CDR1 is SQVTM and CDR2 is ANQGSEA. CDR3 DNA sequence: TGCAGCGTTGGGGGACAGGCCTACGAGCAGTACTTC. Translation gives CSVGGQAYEQYF.

The CDR3 here is CASSLTRGRNQGSPLHF. The DNA for the CDR3 is TGTGCCAGCAGCTTAACCAGGGGAAGGAATCAAGGTTCACCCCTCCACTTT. The chain joins TRBV7-8 to TRBJ1-6, with D perhaps TRBD1 (6 bases). Germline assignment: CDR1 SGHVS and CDR2 FQNEAQ. V was cut by 2 bases and J by 9 bases, with 20 bases left in between. This CDR3 is 17 amino acids long.

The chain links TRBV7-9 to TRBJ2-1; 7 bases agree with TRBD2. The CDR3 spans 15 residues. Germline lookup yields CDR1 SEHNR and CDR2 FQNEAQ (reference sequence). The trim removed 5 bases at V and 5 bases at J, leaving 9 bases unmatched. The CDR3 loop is CASSTGEGTDNEQFF. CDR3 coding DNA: TGTGCCAGCAGCACGGGGGAGGGAACGGACAATGAGCAGTTCTTC. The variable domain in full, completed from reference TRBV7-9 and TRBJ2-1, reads DTGVSQNPRHKITKRGQNVTFRCDPISEHNRLYWYRQTLGQGPEFLTYFQNEAQLEKSRLLSDRFSAERPKGSFSTLEIQRTEQGDSAMYLCASSTGEGTDNEQFFGPGTRLTVL.

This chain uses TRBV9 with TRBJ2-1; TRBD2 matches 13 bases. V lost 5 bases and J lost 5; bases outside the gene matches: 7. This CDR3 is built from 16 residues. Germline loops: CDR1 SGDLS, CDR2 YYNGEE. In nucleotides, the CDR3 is TGTGCCAGCAGGCCCGGGACTAGCGGGACACACAATGAGCAGTTCTTC. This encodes CASRPGTSGTHNEQFF.

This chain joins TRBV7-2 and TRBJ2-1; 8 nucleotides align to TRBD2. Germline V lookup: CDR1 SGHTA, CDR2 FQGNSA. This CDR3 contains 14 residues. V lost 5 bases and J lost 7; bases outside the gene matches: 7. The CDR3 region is CASSDGGVRNEQFF. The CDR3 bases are TGTGCCAGCAGCGACGGGGGGGTCAGGAATGAGCAGTTCTTC.

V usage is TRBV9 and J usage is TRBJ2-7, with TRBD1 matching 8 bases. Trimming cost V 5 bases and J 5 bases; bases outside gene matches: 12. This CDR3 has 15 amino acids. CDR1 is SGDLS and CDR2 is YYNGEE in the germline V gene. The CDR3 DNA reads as TGTGCCAGCAGTGCCGCCGGACAGGGAATTGACGAGCAGTACTTC. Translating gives CASSAAGQGIDEQYF.

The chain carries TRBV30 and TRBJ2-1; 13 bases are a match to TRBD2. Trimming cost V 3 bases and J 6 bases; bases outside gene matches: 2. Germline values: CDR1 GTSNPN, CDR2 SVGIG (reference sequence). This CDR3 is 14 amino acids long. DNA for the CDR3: TGTGCCTGGAGGACTAGCGGGAGGACCAATGAGCAGTTCTTC. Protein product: CAWRTSGRTNEQFF.

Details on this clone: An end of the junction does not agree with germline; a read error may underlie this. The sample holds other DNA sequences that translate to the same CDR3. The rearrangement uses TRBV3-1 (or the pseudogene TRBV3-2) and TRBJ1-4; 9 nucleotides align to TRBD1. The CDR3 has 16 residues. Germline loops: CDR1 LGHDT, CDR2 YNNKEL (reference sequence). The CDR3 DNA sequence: TGTGCCAGCAGCAGGGGACAGGGAATACTAAATCAAAAACTATTTTTT. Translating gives CASSRGQGILNQKLFF.

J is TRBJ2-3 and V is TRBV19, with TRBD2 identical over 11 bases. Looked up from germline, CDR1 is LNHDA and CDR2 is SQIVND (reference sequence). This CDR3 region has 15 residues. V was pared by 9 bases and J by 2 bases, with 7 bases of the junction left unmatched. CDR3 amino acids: CASTGLAGHTDTQYF. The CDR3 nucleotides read TGTGCCAGCACTGGACTAGCGGGCCACACAGATACGCAGTATTTT.

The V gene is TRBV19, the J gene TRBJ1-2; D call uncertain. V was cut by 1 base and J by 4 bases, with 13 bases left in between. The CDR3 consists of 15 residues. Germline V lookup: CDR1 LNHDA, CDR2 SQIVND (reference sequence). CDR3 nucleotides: TGTGCCAGTAGTATAGGCCCTGGAGGTATCTATGGCTACACCTTC. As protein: CASSIGPGGIYGYTF. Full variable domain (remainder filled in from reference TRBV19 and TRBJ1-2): DGGITQSPKYLFRKEGQNVTLSCEQNLNHDAMYWYRQDPGQGLRLIYYSQIVNDFQKGDIAEGYSVSREKKESFPLTVTSAQKNPTAFYLCASSIGPGGIYGYTFGSGTRLTVV.

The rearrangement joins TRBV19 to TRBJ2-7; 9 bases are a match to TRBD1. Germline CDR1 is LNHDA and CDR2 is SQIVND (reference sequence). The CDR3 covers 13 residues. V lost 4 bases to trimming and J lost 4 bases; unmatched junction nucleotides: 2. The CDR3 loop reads CASSKDRGYEQYF. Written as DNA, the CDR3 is TGTGCCAGTAGTAAGGACAGGGGTTACGAGCAGTACTTC.